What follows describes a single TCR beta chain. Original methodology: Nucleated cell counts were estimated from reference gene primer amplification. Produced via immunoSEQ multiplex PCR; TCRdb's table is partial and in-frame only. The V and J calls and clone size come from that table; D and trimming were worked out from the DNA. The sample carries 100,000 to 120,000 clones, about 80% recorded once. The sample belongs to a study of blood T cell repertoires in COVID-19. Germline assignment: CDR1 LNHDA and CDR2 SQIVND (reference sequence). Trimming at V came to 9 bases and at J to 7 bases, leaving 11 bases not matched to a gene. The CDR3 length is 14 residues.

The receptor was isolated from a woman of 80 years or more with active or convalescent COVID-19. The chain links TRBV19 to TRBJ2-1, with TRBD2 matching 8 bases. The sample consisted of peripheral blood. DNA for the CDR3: TGTGCCAGCCGCTCGCCGGGGGGGAAGAATGAGCAGTTCTTC. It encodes CASRSPGGKNEQFF.